The sequence of this T cell receptor beta chain was determined in a study of T cell responses to AZD1222 COVID-19 vaccine. Study outcomes and limitations: CD4 TCRs associated with vaccination spanned spike, dominating at 160-218 and 743-854. Compared with day 0, the breadth and depth of the Spike-specific TCR repertoire rose significantly after two doses of AZD1222.

Of note for this clone: The antigen is unknown.

This CDR3 region has 13 residues. Deletions cut 1 base from V and 5 bases from J, with 6 bases between. Germline V gene lookup returns CDR1 LGHDT and CDR2 YNNKEL (reference sequence). The assay was immunoSEQ multiplex PCR, and TCRdb's table has in-frame clones only and misses some. The sample records 99,000 or so clones, roughly 90% being singletons. The receptor's source is an adult in good health. Sample: peripheral blood, taken on day 0 of AZD1222 vaccination. J is TRBJ1-5 and V is TRBV3-1 (or the pseudogene TRBV3-2); D uncertain. The CDR3 bases are TGTGCCAGCAGCCAAGGAATTGATCAGCCCCAGCATTTT. Translated: CASSQGIDQPQHF.